This T cell receptor (beta chain) was sequenced during a study of human T cells and chemical hapten exposure. V lost 7 bases, J lost 1 base, and 10 bases lay in between. Germline V CDR1 and CDR2: MNHEY, SVGEGT. The CDR3 runs 13 residues. TCRdb itself ran the RACE reads through MiXCR, one entry per CDR3 protein. This table has under 60,000 distinct CDR3 sequences, about 9.6% appearing once. Documented time point: pre-sensitization, week 0. The treatment is: therapeutic diphenylcyclopropenone sensitization with weekly scalp DPC. Extraction yielded total RNA from whole blood (unfractionated). Only a few counts were recorded for this clonotype.

The source material was whole blood, sampled in connection with sensitization to the hapten diphenylcyclopropenone (DPC). This chain uses TRBV6-2 or TRBV6-3 with TRBJ1-1; D gene unclear. The clonotype originates from a woman aged 30 to 39 with alopecia areata. Some clones in this sample may be carry-over from other donors' samples. In nucleotides, the CDR3 is TGTGCCAGCACCAAAGGTGAGAACACTGAAGCTTTCTTT. It encodes CASTKGENTEAFF.